A single sample gave rise to the 29 T cell receptor beta chains below, sequenced in a study of blood T cells in healthy people across ages. Sample-barcoded 5' priming and a J-beta primer mix drove a second PCR of roughly 7 to 11 cycles. Using its own MiXCR run on the 5' RACE reads, TCRdb lists one record per CDR3 protein. The sample lists about 830,000 distinct CDR3 sequences; roughly 60% were seen once. Sequenced: blood. These TCRs come from a man in his thirties or forties in good health.

With regard to this clonotype: A junction boundary mismatches the germline segment, possibly from a read error. This chain links TRBV7-2 with TRBJ2-7, with a tentative D call TRBD2 (5 bases). CDR1 SGHTA and CDR2 FQGNSA come from the germline V gene. The CDR3 totals 14 residues. For the CDR3, the DNA is TGTGCCAGCAACTTAAGGCCGGGATCCTACGAGCAGTACTTC. Translated, it gives CASNLRPGSYEQYF.

This clonotype was observed a few times. The rearrangement links TRBV6-2 or TRBV6-3 to TRBJ2-4; D perhaps matches TRBD1 (5 bases). This CDR3 has 13 residues. Germline V gives CDR1 MNHEY, CDR2 SVGEGT. The ends were cut back, 6 bases at V and 7 bases at J, with 13 bases in the middle. The CDR3 nucleotides are TGTGCCAGCAGGATGGACATTCACAACATTCAGTACTTC. Amino acid sequence: CASRMDIHNIQYF.

The V and J genes are TRBV3-1 and TRBJ2-7, with 10 bases lining up with TRBD1. The CDR3 contains 15 residues. V lost 3 bases to trimming and J lost 2 bases; unmatched junction nucleotides: 4. From germline, CDR1 is LGHDT and CDR2 YNNKEL (reference sequence). The CDR3 protein is CASSQGTGDTYEQYF. The CDR3 DNA is TGTGCCAGCAGCCAGGGGACAGGGGACACCTACGAGCAGTACTTC.

V and J are TRBV4-3 and TRBJ2-3, with no clear D. The CDR3 length is 16 residues. V lost 0 bases and J 2 bases, leaving 12 bases between the germline ends. Per the germline V gene, CDR1 is LGHNA and CDR2 is YSLEER. CDR3 coding DNA: TGCGCCAGCAGCCAAGAGACGGGCTTCTACACAGATACGCAGTATTTT. Translation: CASSQETGFYTDTQYF.

The chain employs TRBV27 and TRBJ2-2; the match to TRBD2 covers 10 bases. The ends lost 4 bases at V and 4 bases at J; junction bases unmatched: 6. Germline values: CDR1 MNHEY, CDR2 SMNVEV (reference sequence). The CDR3 sequence is 16 residues long. CDR3 sequence (DNA): TGTGCCAGCAGTTCAATGACTAGCGGGTCCACCGGGGAGCTGTTTTTT. Translation: CASSSMTSGSTGELFF.

The V and J genes are TRBV9 and TRBJ1-4; the match to TRBD1 covers 11 bases. The J segment lost 3 bases and the V segment lost 4 bases, leaving 8 bases of the junction unmatched. The germline gives CDR1 SGDLS, CDR2 YYNGEE. CDR3 length: 17 amino acids. Here the CDR3 reads CASSPLDRGLANEKLFF. DNA for the CDR3: TGTGCCAGCAGCCCATTGGACAGGGGGCTTGCTAATGAAAAACTGTTTTTT. The full variable domain, with the rest looked up from reference TRBV9 and TRBJ1-4, is DSGVTQTPKHLITATGQRVTLRCSPRSGDLSVYWYQQSLDQGLQFLIQYYNGEERAKGNILERFSAQQFPDLHSELNLSSLELGDSALYFCASSPLDRGLANEKLFFGSGTQLSVL.

V gene TRBV12-3 or TRBV12-4 combines with J gene TRBJ1-6, with a tentative D call TRBD1 (6 bases). V was trimmed by 7 bases and J by 5 bases, leaving 15 bases between them. CDR3 size: 15 residues. CDR3 residues: CASITGIIDNSPLHF. The CDR3 bases are TGTGCCAGCATAACAGGGATAATTGATAATTCACCCCTCCACTTT.

This clonotype was seen more than once but under ten times. At one boundary the junction diverges from the germline segment, which might be a read error. This chain joins TRBV6-5 and TRBJ1-4; D unclear. This CDR3 has 13 amino acids. CDR1 and CDR2 (germline): MNHEY, SVGAGI. CDR3 residues: CGVSRVTNEKLFF. CDR3 in DNA: TGCGGGGTCTCTAGGGTAACTAATGAAAAACTGTTTTTT.

This chain uses TRBV29-1 with TRBJ2-5, with TRBD2 identical over 7 bases. Gene TRBJ2-4 matches the end of the DNA better, so the J call may be wrong. Germline values: CDR1 SQVTM, CDR2 ANQGSEA. The length of the CDR3 is 13 residues. The CDR3 spells CSALRGGPNIQYF. CDR3 in DNA: TGCAGCGCCCTGCGGGGAGGGCCAAACATTCAGTACTTC.

The V gene is TRBV30, the J gene TRBJ2-7; 11 nucleotides line up with TRBD1. The V and J ends lost 2 bases and 5 bases, in that order; junction bases with no gene match: 8. Germline-derived CDR1 and CDR2 are GTSNPN and SVGIG (reference sequence). The CDR3 contains 15 residues. The chain's CDR3 is CAWSPGQGASDEQYF. In DNA, the CDR3 is TGTGCCTGGAGTCCTGGACAGGGGGCAAGCGACGAGCAGTACTTC.

The genes are TRBV6-2 or TRBV6-3 and TRBJ2-1, with D possibly matching TRBD2 (6 bases). Germline V CDR1 and CDR2: MNHEY, SVGEGT. There are 12 residues in the CDR3. Trimming took off 4 bases at V and 8 bases at J, with 9 bases between the two ends. CDR3 in DNA: TGTGCCAGCAGTTTAGGGACTTATGAGCAGTTCTTC. Translating gives CASSLGTYEQFF.

CDR3 in amino acids: CASSTTPGQTYNEQFF. In DNA, the CDR3 is TGTGCCAGCAGTACTACTCCGGGACAGACTTACAATGAGCAGTTCTTC. This chain joins TRBV27 and TRBJ2-1; 7 nucleotides match TRBD1. Germline CDR1 MNHEY, CDR2 SMNVEV (reference sequence). The length of the CDR3 is 16 residues. The ends lost 5 bases at V and 4 bases at J; junction bases unmatched: 11.

The chain links TRBV20-1 to TRBJ2-7; 11 nucleotides agree with TRBD2. The tail of the sequence fits TRBJ2-5 better, so the J call may be wrong. In germline, CDR1 is DFQATT, CDR2 SNEGSKA (reference sequence). This CDR3 comprises 16 residues. The CDR3 loop is CSAGLGLAASRETQYF. The CDR3 DNA sequence: TGCAGTGCTGGCTTGGGACTAGCGGCCTCTCGCGAGACCCAGTACTTC.

In its sample, this clonotype was seen a few times. V is TRBV5-1 and J is TRBJ2-3; D gene uncertain. V was shortened by 5 bases and J by 2 bases, with 15 bases between the two germline ends. The CDR3 contains 15 residues. Germline-derived CDR1 and CDR2 are SGHRS and YFSETQ. CDR3 sequence (DNA): TGCGCCAGCAGATCCTCCGGACGGTACACAGATACGCAGTATTTT. This gives the protein CASRSSGRYTDTQYF.

The chain joins TRBV9 to TRBJ1-1; D is possibly TRBD1 (6 bases). CDR1 is SGDLS, CDR2 YYNGEE, per germline. V lost 0 bases and J lost 9, with 9 bases in between. The length of the CDR3 is 12 residues. In nucleotides, the CDR3 is TGTGCCAGCAGCGTAGGGGGGACACAAGCTTTCTTT. Translation gives CASSVGGTQAFF.

V is TRBV7-2 and J is TRBJ1-4, with unresolved D. This CDR3 region has 14 residues. Deletions cut 2 bases from V and 7 bases from J, with 11 bases between. From germline, CDR1 is SGHTA and CDR2 FQGNSA. CDR3 sequence: CASSLNGVSEKLFF. The DNA of the CDR3 is TGTGCCAGCAGCTTAAATGGGGTATCTGAAAAACTGTTTTTT.

In its sample, this clonotype was seen a few times. This chain joins TRBV20-1 and TRBJ1-6; D possibly corresponds to TRBD1 (6 bases). From germline, CDR1 is DFQATT and CDR2 SNEGSKA (reference sequence). Trimming removed 0 bases from V and 9 bases from J, with 15 bases in between. CDR3 size: 15 residues. Written as DNA, the CDR3 is TGCAGTGCTAGAGATACGAGGATACAGGGTTCACCCCTCCACTTT. This sequence encodes CSARDTRIQGSPLHF.

The V gene is TRBV14, the J gene TRBJ2-6; D assignment may be TRBD1 or TRBD2 (6 bases each). The germline V gene encodes CDR1 SGHDN and CDR2 FVKESK. The V end lost 0 bases, the J end lost 1 base, and 13 bases lay between the germline ends. This CDR3 region has 18 residues. CDR3 nucleotide sequence: TGTGCCAGCAGCCAAGAGGGGGGCAGGGAGTCTGGGGCCAACGTCCTGACTTTC. This encodes CASSQEGGRESGANVLTF.

CDR3 residues: CASMRGGTDTQYF. CDR3 coding DNA: TGTGCCAGCATGCGGGGGGGGACAGATACGCAGTATTTT. This rearrangement joins TRBV6-5 to TRBJ2-3; 9 nucleotides agree with TRBD2. The trim removed 7 bases at V and 3 bases at J, leaving 2 bases unmatched. Looked up from germline, CDR1 is MNHEY and CDR2 is SVGAGI. This CDR3 has 13 amino acids.

The rearrangement links TRBV4-2 to TRBJ2-7; 9 bases align to TRBD2. The CDR3 consists of 15 residues. CDR1 and CDR2 from the germline V gene are LGHNA and YNFKEQ. V trimming: 4 bases; J trimming: 3 bases; junction bases outside the gene matches: 7. The CDR3 DNA reads as TGTGCCAGCAGCCCAAGCGGGGGGAACCACTACGAGCAGTACTTC. As protein: CASSPSGGNHYEQYF.

The chain couples TRBV4-2 to TRBJ2-7; TRBD2 agrees at 7 bases. V dropped 1 base and J dropped 0; count of bases not matched to a gene: 9. The CDR3 has 17 residues. CDR1 is LGHNA, CDR2 YNFKEQ, per germline. The CDR3 bases are TGTGCCAGCAGCCAAGCCCTCCTTAGCGGGTCCTCCTACGAGCAGTACTTC. It yields the protein CASSQALLSGSSYEQYF.

V gene TRBV20-1 combines with J gene TRBJ2-5, with D maybe TRBD1 (6 bases). CDR1 DFQATT and CDR2 SNEGSKA come from the germline V gene (reference sequence). CDR3 size: 19 residues. V lost 3 bases, J lost 2 bases, and 28 bases lay in between. Here the CDR3 DNA reads TGCAGTGCTAGCCCCAGGGGCGGATGGATCCAAGCCCCTCAAGAGACCCAGTACTTC. It yields the protein CSASPRGGWIQAPQETQYF.

This chain uses TRBV7-2 with TRBJ2-3; the D is unclear. CDR3 length: 15 amino acids. Deletions cut 0 bases from V and 0 bases from J, with 7 bases between. Germline V lookup: CDR1 SGHTA, CDR2 FQGNSA. The CDR3 DNA reads as TGTGCCAGCAGCTTAGCGCCGAGAAGCACAGATACGCAGTATTTT. Translating gives CASSLAPRSTDTQYF.

This clonotype was observed many times. V gene TRBV6-2 or TRBV6-3 combines with J gene TRBJ2-7; no clear D. Per germline, CDR1 MNHEY and CDR2 SVGEGT. V shed 8 bases and J shed 0 bases, with 2 bases lying between them. The CDR3 loop spans 10 amino acids. The CDR3: CASGSYEQYF. In DNA, the CDR3 is TGTGCCAGCGGCTCCTACGAGCAGTACTTC.

A few counts support this clonotype. The J gene is TRBJ2-1, the V gene TRBV5-1, with D possibly matching TRBD2 (7 bases). This CDR3 has 16 residues. Trimming took 0 bases from V and 9 from J, leaving 19 bases between them. Germline V gene data show CDR1 as SGHRS and CDR2 as YFSETQ. The CDR3 loop is CASSLGGGAGGTEQFF. Here the CDR3 DNA reads TGCGCCAGCAGCTTGGGTGGGGGGGCCGGCGGCACTGAGCAGTTCTTC.

The chain uses TRBV20-1 and TRBJ2-5; D gene unclear. The closer fit of TRBJ2-7 to the DNA end suggests the J call may be wrong. This CDR3 has 14 amino acids. Germline CDR1 reads DFQATT; CDR2 reads SNEGSKA (reference sequence). CDR3 sequence (DNA): TGCAGTGCTAGACCCCCAGGCGGATTCTACGAGCAGTACTTC. It yields the protein CSARPPGGFYEQYF.

This clonotype has more than one count but fewer than ten. The V and J genes are TRBV15 and TRBJ2-3; 10 bases are shared with TRBD2. The germline CDR1 and CDR2 sequences are LNHNV and YYDKDF (reference sequence). Trimming at V came to 1 base and at J to 6 bases, leaving 7 bases not matched to a gene. The CDR3 consists of 16 residues. CDR3 sequence (DNA): TGTGCCACCAGCAGAGGTAGCGGGGGGCTCCCGGATACGCAGTATTTT. Translation: CATSRGSGGLPDTQYF.

The gene calls are TRBV30 and TRBJ1-5, with D uncertain. The CDR3 is 12 residues long. Trimming shortened V by 4 bases and J by 4 bases, and 8 bases separated the two germline ends. Germline CDR1 reads GTSNPN; CDR2 reads SVGIG (reference sequence). The DNA for the CDR3 is TGTGCCTGGAACGAGGGAAATCAGCCCCAGCATTTT. This gives the protein CAWNEGNQPQHF.

This clonotype has a single count. The chain is built from TRBV5-1 and TRBJ2-1; 10 bases line up with TRBD1. V lost 2 bases, J lost 4 bases, and 12 bases stayed unmatched. The CDR3 runs 18 residues. Germline V CDR1 and CDR2: SGHRS, YFSETQ. The CDR3, as DNA: TGCGCCAGCAGCTTAAGCGGGGGACAGGGGAATAGGTACAATGAGCAGTTCTTC. It encodes CASSLSGGQGNRYNEQFF.